These 7 T cell receptor beta chains originate from one sample sequenced in a study of early T cells in non-severe SARS-CoV-2 infection. TCRdb reprocessed the 5' RACE reads with MiXCR, giving one entry per CDR3 protein. The repertoire holds tens of thousands of distinct CDR3 sequences, over 6.5% seen once, with more than 3.5% in the top ten. Sequencing was performed on whole blood. The receptors come from an adult who was a healthcare worker with PCR-confirmed SARS-CoV-2 infection or an uninfected control (not recorded which).

This clonotype was counted at least ten times. The junction and the germline gene differ at one end; a read error may be behind it. V gene TRBV10-3 combines with J gene TRBJ2-5, with TRBD1 matching over 7 bases. Germline lookup yields CDR1 ENHRY and CDR2 SYGVKD. The CDR3 totals 14 residues. The CDR3 DNA reads TGTGCCATCGGTGACAGGGTAGGGCAAGAGACCCAGTACTTC. Protein sequence: CAIGDRVGQETQYF.

This clonotype has only a few counts. The chain carries TRBV5-1 and TRBJ2-1; 7 positions agree with TRBD2. Germline loops: CDR1 SGHRS, CDR2 YFSETQ. After removal of 4 bases from V and 0 bases from J, the junction contained 4 bases not matched to a gene. The CDR3 sequence is 15 residues long. The CDR3 spells CASSRGLDSYNEQFF. DNA for the CDR3: TGCGCCAGCAGCCGCGGACTAGACTCCTACAATGAGCAGTTCTTC.

This clonotype was seen repeatedly, ten times or more. The chain links TRBV12-3 or TRBV12-4 to TRBJ1-1; TRBD1 aligns across 8 bases. The CDR3 is 20 amino acids. The V and J ends lost 3 bases and 3 bases, in that order; junction bases with no gene match: 21. CDR3 sequence reads: CASSFRGRFTGGGRDTEAFF. CDR3 DNA: TGTGCCAGCAGTTTCAGGGGCAGATTTACAGGGGGAGGAAGGGACACTGAAGCTTTCTTT.

This clonotype was found many times. This sequence joins TRBV7-9 and TRBJ1-3; perhaps TRBD1 as D (5 bases). This CDR3 has 14 residues. Looked up from germline, CDR1 is SEHNR and CDR2 is FQNEAQ (reference sequence). V lost 6 bases and J 0 bases, leaving 9 bases between the germline ends. The CDR3 coding sequence is TGTGCCAGCAGTGGGGGAGACTCTGGAAACACCATATATTTT. Amino acid sequence: CASSGGDSGNTIYF.

This clonotype was seen repeatedly, ten times or more. This chain joins TRBV11-2 and TRBJ2-1; D is ambiguous. Germline-derived CDR1 and CDR2 are SGHAT and FQNNGV. V lost 8 bases and J lost 0, with 14 bases in between. The CDR3 loop spans 15 amino acids. Here the CDR3 DNA reads TGTGCCAGCGGAACTTCCCCGAGCTCCTACAATGAGCAGTTCTTC. Translating gives CASGTSPSSYNEQFF.

This chain connects TRBV7-9 to TRBJ2-5; D remains ambiguous. This CDR3 has 15 amino acids. Per germline, CDR1 SEHNR and CDR2 FQNEAQ (reference sequence). The ends were cut back, 1 base at V and 2 bases at J, with 11 bases in the middle. The CDR3 region has the DNA TGTGCCAGCAGCTTAGTTGGGTCAGCTCAAGAGACCCAGTACTTC. Translation gives CASSLVGSAQETQYF. Filled out from reference TRBV7-9 and TRBJ2-5, the complete variable domain reads DTGVSQNPRHKITKRGQNVTFRCDPISEHNRLYWYRQTLGQGPEFLTYFQNEAQLEKSRLLSDRFSAERPKGSFSTLEIQRTEQGDSAMYLCASSLVGSAQETQYFGPGTRLLVL.

This clonotype was counted at least ten times. The chain links TRBV28 to TRBJ2-1; D ambiguous. CDR1 MDHEN and CDR2 SYDVKM come from the germline V gene. The CDR3 totals 12 residues. Trimming shortened V by 4 bases and J by 4 bases, and 5 bases separated the two germline ends. The CDR3 DNA follows: TGTGCCAGCAGTTCCGATTACAATGAGCAGTTCTTC. It specifies CASSSDYNEQFF.